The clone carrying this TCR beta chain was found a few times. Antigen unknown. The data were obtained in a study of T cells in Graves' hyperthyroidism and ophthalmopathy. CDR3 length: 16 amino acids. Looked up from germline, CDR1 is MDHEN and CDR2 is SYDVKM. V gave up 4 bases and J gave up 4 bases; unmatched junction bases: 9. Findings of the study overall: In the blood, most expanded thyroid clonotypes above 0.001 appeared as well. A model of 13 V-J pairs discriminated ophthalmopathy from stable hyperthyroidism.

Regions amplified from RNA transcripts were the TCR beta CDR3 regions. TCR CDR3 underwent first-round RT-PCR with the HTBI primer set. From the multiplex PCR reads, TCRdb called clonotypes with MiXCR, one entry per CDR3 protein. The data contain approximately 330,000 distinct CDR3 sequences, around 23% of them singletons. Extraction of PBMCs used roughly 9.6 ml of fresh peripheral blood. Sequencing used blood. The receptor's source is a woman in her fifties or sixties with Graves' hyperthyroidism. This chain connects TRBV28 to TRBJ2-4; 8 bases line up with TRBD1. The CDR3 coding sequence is TGTGCCAGCAGTTCCTGGGTCGGACAGGGTAAAAACATTCAGTACTTC. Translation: CASSSWVGQGKNIQYF.